This TCR beta chain was sequenced in a study of cytomegalovirus exposure and HLA in healthy donors. PCR primers comprised 60 Vbeta and 13 Jbeta primers. Here immunoSEQ multiplex PCR was the method, and the copy in TCRdb shows in-frame clones only, minus some. The sample lists fewer than 140,000 clones; roughly 71% were seen once. Regarding the study as a whole: Excluded: some indistinguishable V segments such as TRBV6-2 and TRBV6-3. In vitro, a few CMV-associated chains proved specific for CMV antigens. Trimming of TCR beta V- and J-genes showed a link, identified in a later analysis, to a missense DCLRE1C variant. Analysis performed later found 16,951 TCR beta sequences associated with HLA alleles at 0.05 false discovery rate.

The CDR3 has 12 residues. Germline CDR1 reads SQVTM; CDR2 reads ANQGSEA. Remarks on this clone: The target antigen is unknown. One end of the junction fails to match germline, which may point to a read error.

The chain combines TRBV29-1 with TRBJ1-2; 7 positions agree with TRBD1. This TCR was recovered from a male donor in good health and CMV-seropositive. Sequences were obtained from PBMCs. As DNA, the CDR3 is TGCAGCGCAAAACGACAGGGCTCTGGCTACCCCTTC. Its protein product is CSAKRQGSGYPF.